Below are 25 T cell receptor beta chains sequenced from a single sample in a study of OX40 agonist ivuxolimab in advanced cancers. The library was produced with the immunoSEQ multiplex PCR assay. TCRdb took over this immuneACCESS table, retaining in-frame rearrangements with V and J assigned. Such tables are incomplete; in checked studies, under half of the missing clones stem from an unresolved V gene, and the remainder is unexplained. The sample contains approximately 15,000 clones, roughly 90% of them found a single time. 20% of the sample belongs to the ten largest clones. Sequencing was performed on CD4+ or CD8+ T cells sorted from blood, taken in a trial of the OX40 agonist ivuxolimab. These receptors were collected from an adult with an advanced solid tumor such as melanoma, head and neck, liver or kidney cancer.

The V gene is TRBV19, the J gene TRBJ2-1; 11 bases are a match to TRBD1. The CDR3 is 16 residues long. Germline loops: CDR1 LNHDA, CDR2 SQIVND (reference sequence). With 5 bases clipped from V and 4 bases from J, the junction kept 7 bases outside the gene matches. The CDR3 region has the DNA TGTGCCAGTAGTTTACTCGGGACAGGGGGTTACAATGAGCAGTTCTTC. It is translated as CASSLLGTGGYNEQFF.

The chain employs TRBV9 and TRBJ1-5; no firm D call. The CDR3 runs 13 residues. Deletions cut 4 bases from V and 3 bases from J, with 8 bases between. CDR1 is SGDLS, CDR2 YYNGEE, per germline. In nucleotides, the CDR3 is TGTGCCAGCAGCTCCGATTACAATCAGCCCCAGCATTTT. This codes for CASSSDYNQPQHF.

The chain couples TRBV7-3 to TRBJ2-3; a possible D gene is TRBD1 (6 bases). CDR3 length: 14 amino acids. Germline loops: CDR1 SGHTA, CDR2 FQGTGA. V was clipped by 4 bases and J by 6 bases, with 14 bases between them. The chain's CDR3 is CASSSGQFSDTQYF. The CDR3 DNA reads TGTGCCAGCAGCTCTGGACAGTTCTCGGATACGCAGTATTTT.

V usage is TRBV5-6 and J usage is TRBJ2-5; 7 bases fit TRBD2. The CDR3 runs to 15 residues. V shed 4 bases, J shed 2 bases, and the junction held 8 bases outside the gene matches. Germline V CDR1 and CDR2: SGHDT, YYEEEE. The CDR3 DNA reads TGTGCCAGCAGCGTTGGTCTGGGAGGGCAAGAGACCCAGTACTTC. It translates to CASSVGLGGQETQYF.

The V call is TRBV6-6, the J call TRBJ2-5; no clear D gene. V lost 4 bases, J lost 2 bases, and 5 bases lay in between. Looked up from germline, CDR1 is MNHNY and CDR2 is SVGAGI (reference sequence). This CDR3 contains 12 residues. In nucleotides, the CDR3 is TGTGCCAGCAGTTTCGGACAAGAGACCCAGTACTTC. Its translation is CASSFGQETQYF.

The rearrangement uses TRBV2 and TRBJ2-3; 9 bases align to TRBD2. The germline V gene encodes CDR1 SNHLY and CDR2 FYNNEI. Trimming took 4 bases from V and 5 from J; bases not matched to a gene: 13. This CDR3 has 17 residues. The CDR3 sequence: CASSGLAVPRGEDTQYF. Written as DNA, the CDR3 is TGTGCCAGCAGTGGACTAGCGGTGCCCAGAGGGGAAGATACGCAGTATTTT. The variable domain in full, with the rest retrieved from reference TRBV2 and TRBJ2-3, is EPEVTQTPSHQVTQMGQEVILRCVPISNHLYFYWYRQILGQKVEFLVSFYNNEISEKSEIFDDQFSVERPDGSNFTLKIRSTKLEDSAMYFCASSGLAVPRGEDTQYFGPGTRLTVL.

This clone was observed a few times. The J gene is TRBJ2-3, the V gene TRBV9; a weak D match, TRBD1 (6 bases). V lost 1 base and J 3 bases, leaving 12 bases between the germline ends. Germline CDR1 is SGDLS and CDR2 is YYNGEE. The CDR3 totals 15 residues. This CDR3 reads CASSVRGSVTDTQYF. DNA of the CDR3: TGTGCCAGCAGCGTAAGGGGGAGTGTGACAGATACGCAGTATTTT.

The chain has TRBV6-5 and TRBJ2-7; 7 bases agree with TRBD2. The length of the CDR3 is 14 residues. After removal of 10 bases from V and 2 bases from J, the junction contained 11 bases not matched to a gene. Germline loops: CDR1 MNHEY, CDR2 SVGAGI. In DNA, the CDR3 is TGTGCCACACGGGATTGGGGGGGAACCTACGAGCAGTACTTC. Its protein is CATRDWGGTYEQYF.

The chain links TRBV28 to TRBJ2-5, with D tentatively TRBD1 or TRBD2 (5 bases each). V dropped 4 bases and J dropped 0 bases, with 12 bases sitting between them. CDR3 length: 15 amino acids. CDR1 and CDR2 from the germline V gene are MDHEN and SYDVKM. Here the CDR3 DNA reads TGTGCCAGCAGTTCTCCGGGACCCAACCAAGAGACCCAGTACTTC. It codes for CASSSPGPNQETQYF.

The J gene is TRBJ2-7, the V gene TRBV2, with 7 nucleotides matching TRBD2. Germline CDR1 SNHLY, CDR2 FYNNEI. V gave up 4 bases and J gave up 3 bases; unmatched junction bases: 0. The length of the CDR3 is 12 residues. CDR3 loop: CASSASGYEQYF. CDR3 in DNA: TGTGCCAGCAGTGCTAGCGGCTACGAGCAGTACTTC.

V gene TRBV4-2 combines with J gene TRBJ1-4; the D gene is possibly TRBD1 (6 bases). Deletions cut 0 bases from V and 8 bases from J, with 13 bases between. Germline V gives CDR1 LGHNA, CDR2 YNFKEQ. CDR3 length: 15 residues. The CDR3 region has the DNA TGTGCCAGCAGCCAAGACGACAGGTTTAGAGAAAAACTGTTTTTT. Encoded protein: CASSQDDRFREKLFF.

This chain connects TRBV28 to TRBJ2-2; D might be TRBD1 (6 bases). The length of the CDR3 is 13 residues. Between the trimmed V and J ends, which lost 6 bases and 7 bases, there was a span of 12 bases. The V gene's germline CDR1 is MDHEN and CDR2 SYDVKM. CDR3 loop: CASRRARGGELFF. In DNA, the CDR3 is TGTGCCAGCAGGAGGGCCAGGGGCGGGGAGCTGTTTTTT.

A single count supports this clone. CDR3 nucleotides: TGCAGCGTTGCCAAACGCTCCGGGACTAGCGGGAGGGTTAGCTCCTACGAGCAGTACTTC. Amino acids: CSVAKRSGTSGRVSSYEQYF. The genes are TRBV29-1 and TRBJ2-7; TRBD2 matches 16 bases. J was trimmed by 0 bases and V by 4 bases; bases with no gene match: 15. The germline gives CDR1 SQVTM, CDR2 ANQGSEA. CDR3 length: 20 amino acids.

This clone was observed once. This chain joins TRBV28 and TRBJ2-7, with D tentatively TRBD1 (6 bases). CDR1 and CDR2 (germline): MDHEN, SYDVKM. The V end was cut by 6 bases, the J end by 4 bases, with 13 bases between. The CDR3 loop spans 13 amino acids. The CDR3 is CASRRDIGYEQYF. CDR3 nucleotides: TGTGCCAGCAGGAGGGACATAGGATACGAGCAGTACTTC.

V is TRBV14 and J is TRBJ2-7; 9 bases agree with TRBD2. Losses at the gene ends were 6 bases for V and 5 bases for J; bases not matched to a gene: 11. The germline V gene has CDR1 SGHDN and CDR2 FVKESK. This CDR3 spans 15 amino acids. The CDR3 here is CASSQLLAGNDEQYF. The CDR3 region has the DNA TGTGCCAGCAGTCAACTGCTAGCGGGAAACGACGAGCAGTACTTC.

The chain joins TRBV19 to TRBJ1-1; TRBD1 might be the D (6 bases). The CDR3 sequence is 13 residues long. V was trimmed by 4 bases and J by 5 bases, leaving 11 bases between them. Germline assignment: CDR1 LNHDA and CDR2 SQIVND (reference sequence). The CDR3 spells CASSTGEGTEAFF. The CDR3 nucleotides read TGTGCCAGTAGTACAGGGGAGGGAACTGAAGCTTTCTTT.

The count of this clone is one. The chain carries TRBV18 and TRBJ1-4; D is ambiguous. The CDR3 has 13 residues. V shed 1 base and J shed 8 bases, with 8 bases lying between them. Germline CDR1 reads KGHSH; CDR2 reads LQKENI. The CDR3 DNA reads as TGTGCCAGCTCACCACGTGCAGCCGAAAAACTGTTTTTT. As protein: CASSPRAAEKLFF.

The CDR3 is CASGLMGLAGEDTQYF. CDR3 in DNA: TGTGCTAGTGGTTTGATGGGACTAGCGGGAGAGGATACGCAGTATTTT. V is TRBV12-5 and J is TRBJ2-3; 14 nucleotides match TRBD2. V shed 2 bases and J 6 bases; nucleotides not matched to a gene: 4. CDR3 size: 16 residues. CDR1 and CDR2 from the germline V gene are LGHNT and FRNRAP.

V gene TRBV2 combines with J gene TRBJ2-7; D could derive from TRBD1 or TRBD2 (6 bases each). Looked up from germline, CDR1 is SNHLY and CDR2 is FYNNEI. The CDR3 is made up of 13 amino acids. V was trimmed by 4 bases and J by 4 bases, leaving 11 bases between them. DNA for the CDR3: TGTGCCAGCAGTGGAGGGGGGAGGTACGAGCAGTACTTC. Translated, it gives CASSGGGRYEQYF. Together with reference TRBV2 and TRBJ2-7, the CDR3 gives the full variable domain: EPEVTQTPSHQVTQMGQEVILRCVPISNHLYFYWYRQILGQKVEFLVSFYNNEISEKSEIFDDQFSVERPDGSNFTLKIRSTKLEDSAMYFCASSGGGRYEQYFGPGTRLTVT.

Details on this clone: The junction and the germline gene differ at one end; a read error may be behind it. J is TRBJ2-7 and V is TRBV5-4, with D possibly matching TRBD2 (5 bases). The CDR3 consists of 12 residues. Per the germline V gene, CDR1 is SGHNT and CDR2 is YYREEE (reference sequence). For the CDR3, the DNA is TGTACCAGCACCCGGGACTCCTACGAGCAGTACTTC. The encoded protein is CTSTRDSYEQYF. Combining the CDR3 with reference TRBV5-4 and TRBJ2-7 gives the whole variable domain ETGVTQSPTHLIKTRGQQVTLRCSSQSGHNTVSWYQQALGQGPQFIFQYYREEENGRGNFPPRFSGLQFPNYSSELNVNALELDDSALYLCTSTRDSYEQYFGPGTRLTVT.

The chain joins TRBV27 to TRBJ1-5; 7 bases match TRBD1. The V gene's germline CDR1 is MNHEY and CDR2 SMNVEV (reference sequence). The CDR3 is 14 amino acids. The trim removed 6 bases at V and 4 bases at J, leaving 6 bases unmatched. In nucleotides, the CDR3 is TGTGCCAGCAGAGCAGGGACAGAAAATCAGCCCCAGCATTTT. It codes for CASRAGTENQPQHF.

The CDR3 DNA sequence: TGTGCCAGTAGTCCCCCTACGGGACAGGAGAGCTCTGGGGCCAACGTCCTGACTTTC. It translates to CASSPPTGQESSGANVLTF. This chain uses TRBV19 with TRBJ2-6, with 8 nucleotides matching TRBD1. From germline, CDR1 is LNHDA and CDR2 SQIVND (reference sequence). This CDR3 spans 19 amino acids. V lost 5 bases to trimming and J lost 0 bases; unmatched junction nucleotides: 12. Full variable domain (missing parts from reference TRBV19 and TRBJ2-6): DGGITQSPKYLFRKEGQNVTLSCEQNLNHDAMYWYRQDPGQGLRLIYYSQIVNDFQKGDIAEGYSVSREKKESFPLTVTSAQKNPTAFYLCASSPPTGQESSGANVLTFGAGSRLTVL.

The CDR3: CASSLTGGVNTIYF. CDR3 nucleotides: TGTGCCAGCAGCTTAACAGGGGGCGTGAACACCATATATTTT. The chain joins TRBV7-3 to TRBJ1-3; 7 bases are a match to TRBD1. The length of the CDR3 is 14 residues. In germline, CDR1 is SGHTA, CDR2 FQGTGA. J gave up 7 bases and V 0 bases, and 3 bases lay outside the gene matches.

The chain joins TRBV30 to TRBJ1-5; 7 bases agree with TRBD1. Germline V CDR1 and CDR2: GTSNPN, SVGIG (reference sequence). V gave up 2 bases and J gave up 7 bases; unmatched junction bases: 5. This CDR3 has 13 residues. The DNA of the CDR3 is TGTGCCTGGAGTCAGACAGGGTTGCAGCCCCAGCATTTT. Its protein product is CAWSQTGLQPQHF.

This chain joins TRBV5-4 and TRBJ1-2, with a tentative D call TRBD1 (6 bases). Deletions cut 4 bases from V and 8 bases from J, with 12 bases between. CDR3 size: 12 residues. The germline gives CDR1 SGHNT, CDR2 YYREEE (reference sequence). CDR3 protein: CASSLPGGGYTF. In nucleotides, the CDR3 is TGTGCCAGCAGCCTTCCGGGGGGCGGCTACACCTTC.